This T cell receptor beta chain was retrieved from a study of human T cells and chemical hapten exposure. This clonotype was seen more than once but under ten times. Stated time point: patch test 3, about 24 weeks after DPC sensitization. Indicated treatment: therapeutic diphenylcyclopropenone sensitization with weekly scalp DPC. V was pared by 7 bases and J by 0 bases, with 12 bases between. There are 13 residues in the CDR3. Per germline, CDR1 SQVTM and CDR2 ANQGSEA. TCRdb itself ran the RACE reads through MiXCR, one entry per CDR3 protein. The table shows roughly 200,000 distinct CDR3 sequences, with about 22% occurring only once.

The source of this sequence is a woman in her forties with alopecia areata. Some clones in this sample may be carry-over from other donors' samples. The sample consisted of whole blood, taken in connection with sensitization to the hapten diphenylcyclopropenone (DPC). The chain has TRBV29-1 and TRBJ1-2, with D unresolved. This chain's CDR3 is CSAVISTNYGYTF. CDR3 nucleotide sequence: TGCAGCGCCGTCATATCCACTAACTATGGCTACACCTTC.